The 17 T cell receptor beta chains listed next were all sequenced from one sample in a study of blood T cell repertoires in COVID-19. Sequencing used immunoSEQ multiplex PCR; TCRdb keeps in-frame clones, though not all of them. Among around 65,000 clones listed, around 74% were seen once. What was sequenced was peripheral blood. These receptors all come from a woman aged 45-65 years with active or convalescent COVID-19.

The V and J genes are TRBV6-5 and TRBJ1-1; weak D call: TRBD1 (5 bases). The germline V gene has CDR1 MNHEY and CDR2 SVGAGI. The V and J ends lost 6 bases and 1 base respectively, with 9 bases between them. The length of the CDR3 is 13 residues. The CDR3, as DNA: TGTGCCAGCAGGACCACAGGGAACACTGAAGCTTTCTTT. It yields the protein CASRTTGNTEAFF.

By sample share, this clone is large. The chain combines TRBV27 with TRBJ2-3; 8 bases line up with TRBD2. After removal of 7 bases from V and 2 bases from J, the junction contained 14 bases not matched to a gene. The CDR3 consists of 17 residues. CDR1 is MNHEY, CDR2 SMNVEV, per germline (reference sequence). CDR3 loop: CASTGRGPGWDTDTQYF. CDR3 DNA sequence: TGTGCCAGCACCGGGAGGGGCCCCGGGTGGGACACAGATACGCAGTATTTT.

This clone has ten or more counts. The chain combines TRBV20-1 with TRBJ1-1, with TRBD1 matching over 8 bases. The CDR3 is 12 residues long. The V gene's germline CDR1 is DFQATT and CDR2 SNEGSKA (reference sequence). Unmatched junction bases numbered 8, after V lost 3 bases and J lost 11 bases. CDR3 coding DNA: TGCAGTGCTAGTTCCGCGACAGGGGCGGCTTTCTTT. Translating it yields CSASSATGAAFF.

This clone was found a few times. The rearrangement uses TRBV4-1 and TRBJ1-2; D gene ambiguous. This CDR3 is 14 amino acids long. Per germline, CDR1 MGHRA and CDR2 YSYEKL. The germline V and J ends were trimmed by 0 bases and 3 bases, with 8 bases remaining between them. The CDR3 DNA is TGCGCCAGCAGCCAAGATCTGCCGGACTATGGCTACACCTTC. It specifies CASSQDLPDYGYTF.

The V call is TRBV11-2, the J call TRBJ2-3; 9 bases map to TRBD2. V lost 5 bases and J lost 4; bases outside the gene matches: 10. The germline CDR1 and CDR2 sequences are SGHAT and FQNNGV. The CDR3 spans 16 residues. The CDR3 DNA follows: TGTGCCAGCAGCGATGGATGGCTAGCGGGATCAGATACGCAGTATTTT. It yields the protein CASSDGWLAGSDTQYF.

V usage is TRBV7-8 and J usage is TRBJ1-2; perhaps TRBD1 as D (6 bases). The CDR3 sequence is 15 residues long. Germline V lookup: CDR1 SGHVS, CDR2 FQNEAQ. The ends were cut back, 5 bases at V and 4 bases at J, with 17 bases in the middle. DNA for the CDR3: TGTGCCAGCAGCACTCACCGTGGACAGTTCTATGGCTACACCTTC. Translated: CASSTHRGQFYGYTF.

The chain has TRBV10-3 and TRBJ2-2; 8 positions agree with TRBD2. The length of the CDR3 is 16 residues. From germline, CDR1 is ENHRY and CDR2 SYGVKD. J gave up 3 bases and V 4 bases, and 7 bases lay outside the gene matches. CDR3 region: CAISGRRTSHTGELFF. The CDR3 nucleotides are TGTGCCATCAGTGGGCGAAGGACTAGCCACACCGGGGAGCTGTTTTTT.

The chain employs TRBV18 and TRBJ1-4; D gene uncertain. Looked up from germline, CDR1 is KGHSH and CDR2 is LQKENI. The CDR3 loop spans 12 amino acids. V was clipped by 4 bases and J by 7 bases, with 7 bases between them. The CDR3 is CASSRSTEKLFF. The DNA for the CDR3 is TGTGCCAGCTCACGGAGCACTGAAAAACTGTTTTTT.

The chain links TRBV27 to TRBJ1-1, with TRBD1 matching over 8 bases. This CDR3 comprises 13 residues. Germline assignment: CDR1 MNHEY and CDR2 SMNVEV (reference sequence). V was pared by 2 bases and J by 5 bases, with 1 base of the junction left unmatched. CDR3 nucleotides: TGTGCCAGCAGTTTAAGGACAGGGACTGAAGCTTTCTTT. Amino acids: CASSLRTGTEAFF.

This chain joins TRBV7-2 and TRBJ2-1, with unresolved D. V lost 7 bases and J 4 bases, leaving 14 bases between the germline ends. There are 14 residues in the CDR3. Germline loops: CDR1 SGHTA, CDR2 FQGNSA. CDR3 in amino acids: CASTKVRQYNEQFF. The DNA for the CDR3 is TGTGCCAGCACCAAAGTACGACAATACAATGAGCAGTTCTTC.

The J gene is TRBJ2-2, the V gene TRBV21-1; the table calls TRBD2, which could not be checked here. TRBV21-1 is termed a pseudogene. This CDR3 is built from 12 residues. This CDR3 reads CASSREDGELFF. CDR3 nucleotide sequence: TGTGCCAGCAGCAGGGAGGACGGGGAGCTGTTTTTT.

The chain has TRBV15 and TRBJ2-3; D gene ambiguous. The CDR3 has 13 residues. Trimming took off 8 bases at V and 4 bases at J, with 13 bases between the two ends. Germline lookup yields CDR1 LNHNV and CDR2 YYDKDF (reference sequence). The CDR3 DNA reads as TGTGCCACCCGAGGCGCCAGATCAGATACGCAGTATTTT. Translating it yields CATRGARSDTQYF.

The chain uses TRBV7-2 and TRBJ2-3; D remains ambiguous. The CDR3 length is 12 residues. Germline CDR1 and CDR2: SGHTA and FQGNSA. The V gene lost 2 bases and the J gene lost 5 bases, with 5 bases spanning the gap. The CDR3 DNA is TGTGCCAGCAGCTTACACAGAGATACGCAGTATTTT. The encoded protein is CASSLHRDTQYF.

J is TRBJ2-2 and V is TRBV3-1 (or the pseudogene TRBV3-2), with D unclear. From germline, CDR1 is LGHDT and CDR2 YNNKEL (reference sequence). Trimming cost V 0 bases and J 2 bases, with 10 bases left between them. The CDR3 spans 16 residues. The CDR3: CASSQDLQANTGELFF. The CDR3 region has the DNA TGTGCCAGCAGCCAAGATCTCCAGGCTAACACCGGGGAGCTGTTTTTT.

This rearrangement joins TRBV5-4 to TRBJ1-1, with D hard to call. The CDR3 has 16 amino acids. Germline loops: CDR1 SGHNT, CDR2 YYREEE (reference sequence). The V end was cut by 2 bases, the J end by 1 base, with 15 bases between. CDR3 region: CASSLAGGIGNTEAFF. The CDR3, as DNA: TGTGCCAGCAGCTTAGCGGGCGGTATAGGGAACACTGAAGCTTTCTTT.

The rearrangement links TRBV2 to TRBJ1-2; TRBD1 matches 9 bases. Germline values: CDR1 SNHLY, CDR2 FYNNEI. The trim removed 7 bases at V and 4 bases at J, leaving 10 bases unmatched. The CDR3 has 15 amino acids. The CDR3: CASTLDRGLSYGYTF. The DNA for the CDR3 is TGTGCCAGCACTCTCGACAGGGGGTTGTCCTATGGCTACACCTTC.

V and J are TRBV12-3 or TRBV12-4 and TRBJ1-1, with D possibly being TRBD1 (5 bases). V lost 3 bases, J lost 4 bases, and 9 bases lay in between. This CDR3 contains 13 residues. For the CDR3, the DNA is TGTGCCAGCAGTTTGGTGGGGGGCACTGAAGCTTTCTTT. Translation: CASSLVGGTEAFF.